This TCR beta chain was identified in a study of cytomegalovirus exposure and HLA in healthy donors. This CDR3 is built from 16 residues. Per the germline V gene, CDR1 is KGHSH and CDR2 is LQKENI. V lost 2 bases to trimming and J lost 2 bases, with 15 bases between them. Vbeta (60) and Jbeta (13) primers were used in the PCR. Clones were sequenced by immunoSEQ multiplex PCR, and TCRdb holds only the in-frame ones, with some missing. This table has 150,000 or so clones, 70% appearing once. This receptor was taken from a woman aged 55 to 70 in good health and CMV-seropositive. Material: PBMCs. V gene TRBV18 combines with J gene TRBJ2-5, with D possibly TRBD1 on 6 matching bases. The CDR3 DNA reads TGTGCCAGCTCACCAGGTATCGGACAGAATCAAGAGACCCAGTACTTC. This translates into CASSPGIGQNQETQYF.